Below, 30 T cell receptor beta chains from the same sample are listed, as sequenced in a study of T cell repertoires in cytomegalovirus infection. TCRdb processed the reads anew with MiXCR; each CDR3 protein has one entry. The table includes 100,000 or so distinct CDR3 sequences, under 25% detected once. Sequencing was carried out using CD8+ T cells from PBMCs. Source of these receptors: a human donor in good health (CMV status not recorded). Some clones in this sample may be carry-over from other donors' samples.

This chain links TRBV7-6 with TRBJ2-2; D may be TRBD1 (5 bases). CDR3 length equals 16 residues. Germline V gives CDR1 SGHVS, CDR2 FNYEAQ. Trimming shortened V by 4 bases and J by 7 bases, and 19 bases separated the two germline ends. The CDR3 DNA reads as TGTGCCAGCAGCTCCCAGAAGCAGGGCGCAATCGGGGAGCTGTTTTTT. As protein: CASSSQKQGAIGELFF.

The CDR3 loop is CASTHEEAVEAFF. The CDR3 coding sequence is TGTGCCAGCACCCATGAGGAGGCGGTTGAAGCTTTCTTT. The chain carries TRBV28 and TRBJ1-1; D remains unclear. CDR1 is MDHEN and CDR2 is SYDVKM in the germline V gene. V shed 7 bases and J shed 7 bases, with 16 bases lying between them. The CDR3 is made up of 13 amino acids.

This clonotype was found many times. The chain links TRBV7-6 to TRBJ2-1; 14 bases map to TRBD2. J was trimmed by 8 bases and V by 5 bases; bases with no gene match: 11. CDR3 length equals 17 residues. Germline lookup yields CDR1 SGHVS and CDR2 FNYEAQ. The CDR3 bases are TGTGCCAGCAGCCCTCCGTTGACTAGCGGGGGGGCCGATGAGCAGTTCTTC. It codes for CASSPPLTSGGADEQFF.

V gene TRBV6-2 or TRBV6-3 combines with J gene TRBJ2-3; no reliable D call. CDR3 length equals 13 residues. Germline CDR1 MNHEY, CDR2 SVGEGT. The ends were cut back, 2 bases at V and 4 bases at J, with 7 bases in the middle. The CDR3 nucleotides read TGTGCCAGCAGTTACGCGGTTTCAGATACGCAGTATTTT. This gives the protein CASSYAVSDTQYF.

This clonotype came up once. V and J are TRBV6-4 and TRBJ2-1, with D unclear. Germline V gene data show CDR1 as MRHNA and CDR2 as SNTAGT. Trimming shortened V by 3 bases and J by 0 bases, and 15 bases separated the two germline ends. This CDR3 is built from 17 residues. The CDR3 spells CASSEVFDTSSYNEQFF. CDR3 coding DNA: TGTGCCAGCAGTGAAGTTTTTGACACGAGCTCCTACAATGAGCAGTTCTTC.

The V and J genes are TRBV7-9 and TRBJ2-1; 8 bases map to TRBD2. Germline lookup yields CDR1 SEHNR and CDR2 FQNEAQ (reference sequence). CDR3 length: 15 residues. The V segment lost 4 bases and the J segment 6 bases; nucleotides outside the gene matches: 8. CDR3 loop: CASSSGAGEGNEQFF. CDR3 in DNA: TGTGCCAGCAGCTCGGGAGCGGGAGAGGGCAATGAGCAGTTCTTC.

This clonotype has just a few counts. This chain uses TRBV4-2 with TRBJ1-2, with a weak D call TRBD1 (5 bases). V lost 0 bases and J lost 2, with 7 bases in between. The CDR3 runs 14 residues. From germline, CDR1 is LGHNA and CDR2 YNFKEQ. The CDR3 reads CASSQEDRNYGYTF. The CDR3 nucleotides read TGTGCCAGCAGCCAAGAAGACAGAAACTATGGCTACACCTTC.

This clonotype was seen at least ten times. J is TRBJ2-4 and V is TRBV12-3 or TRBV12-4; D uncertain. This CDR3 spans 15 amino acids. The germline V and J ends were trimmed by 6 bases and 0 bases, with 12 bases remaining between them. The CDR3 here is CASSLDGLAKNIQYF. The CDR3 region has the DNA TGTGCCAGCAGCCTAGACGGCCTAGCCAAAAACATTCAGTACTTC.

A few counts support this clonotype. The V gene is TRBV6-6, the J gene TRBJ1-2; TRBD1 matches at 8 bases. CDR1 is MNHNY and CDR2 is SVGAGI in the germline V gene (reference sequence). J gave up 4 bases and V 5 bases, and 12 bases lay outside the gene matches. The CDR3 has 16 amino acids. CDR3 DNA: TGTGCCAGCAGTGCACCGACAGGGGATGGGAGCTATGGCTACACCTTC. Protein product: CASSAPTGDGSYGYTF.

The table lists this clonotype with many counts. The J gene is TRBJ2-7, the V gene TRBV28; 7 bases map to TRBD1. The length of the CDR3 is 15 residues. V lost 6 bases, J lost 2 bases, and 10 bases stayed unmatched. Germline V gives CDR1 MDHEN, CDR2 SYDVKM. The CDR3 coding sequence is TGTGCCAGCAGCTCCGAACTAGACAGGGCCTACGAGCAGTACTTC. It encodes CASSSELDRAYEQYF.

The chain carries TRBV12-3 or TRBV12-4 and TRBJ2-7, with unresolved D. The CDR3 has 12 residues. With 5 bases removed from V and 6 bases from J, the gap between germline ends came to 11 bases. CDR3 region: CASSIDRFEQYF. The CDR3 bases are TGTGCCAGCAGTATAGACCGTTTCGAGCAGTACTTC.

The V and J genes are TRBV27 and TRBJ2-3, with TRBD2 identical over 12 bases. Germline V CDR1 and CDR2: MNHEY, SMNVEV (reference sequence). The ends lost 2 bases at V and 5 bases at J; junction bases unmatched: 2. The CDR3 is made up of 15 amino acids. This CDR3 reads CASSLTSGGKDTQYF. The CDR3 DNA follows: TGTGCCAGCAGTTTAACTAGCGGGGGGAAAGATACGCAGTATTTT.

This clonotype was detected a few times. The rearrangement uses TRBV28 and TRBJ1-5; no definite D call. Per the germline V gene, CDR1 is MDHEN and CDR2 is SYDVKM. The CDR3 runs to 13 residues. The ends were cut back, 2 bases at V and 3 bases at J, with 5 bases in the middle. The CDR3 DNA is TGTGCCAGCAGTTTAAACCTCAATCAGCCCCAGCATTTT. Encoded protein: CASSLNLNQPQHF. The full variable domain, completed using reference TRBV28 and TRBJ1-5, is DVKVTQSSRYLVKRTGEKVFLECVQDMDHENMFWYRQDPGLGLRLIYFSYDVKMKEKGDIPEGYSVSREKKERFSLILESASTNQTSMYLCASSLNLNQPQHFGDGTRLSIL.

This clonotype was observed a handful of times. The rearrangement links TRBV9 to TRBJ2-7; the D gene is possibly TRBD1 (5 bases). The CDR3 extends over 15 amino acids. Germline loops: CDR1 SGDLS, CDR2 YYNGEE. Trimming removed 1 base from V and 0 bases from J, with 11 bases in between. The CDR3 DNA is TGTGCCAGCAGCGTATCACAGGCCAGCTCCTACGAGCAGTACTTC. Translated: CASSVSQASSYEQYF.

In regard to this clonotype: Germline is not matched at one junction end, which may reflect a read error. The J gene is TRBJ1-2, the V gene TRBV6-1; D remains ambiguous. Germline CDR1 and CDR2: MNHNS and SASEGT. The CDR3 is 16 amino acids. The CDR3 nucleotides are TGTGCCAGCAGTATTCGACGACAAGCTTCTAACTATGGCGACACCTTC. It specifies CASSIRRQASNYGDTF.

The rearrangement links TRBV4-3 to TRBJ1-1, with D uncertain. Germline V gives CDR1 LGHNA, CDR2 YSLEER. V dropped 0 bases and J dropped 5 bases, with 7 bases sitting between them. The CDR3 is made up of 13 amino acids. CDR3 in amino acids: CASSQDQETEAFF. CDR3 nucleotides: TGCGCCAGCAGCCAAGACCAGGAAACTGAAGCTTTCTTT.

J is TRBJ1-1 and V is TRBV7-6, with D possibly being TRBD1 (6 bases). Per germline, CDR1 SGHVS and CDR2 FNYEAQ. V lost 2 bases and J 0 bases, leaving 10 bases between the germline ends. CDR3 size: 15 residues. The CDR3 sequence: CASSLSTGMNTEAFF. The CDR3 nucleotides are TGTGCCAGCAGCTTATCTACAGGGATGAACACTGAAGCTTTCTTT.

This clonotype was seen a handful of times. CDR3 sequence reads: CASRAGWGSEAGELFF. The DNA of the CDR3 is TGTGCCAGCAGGGCCGGATGGGGTTCGGAGGCCGGGGAGCTGTTTTTT. The V call is TRBV28, the J call TRBJ2-2; maybe TRBD2 (5 bases). The CDR3 spans 16 residues. The V gene lost 6 bases and the J gene lost 6 bases, with 20 bases spanning the gap. CDR1 and CDR2 from the germline V gene are MDHEN and SYDVKM.

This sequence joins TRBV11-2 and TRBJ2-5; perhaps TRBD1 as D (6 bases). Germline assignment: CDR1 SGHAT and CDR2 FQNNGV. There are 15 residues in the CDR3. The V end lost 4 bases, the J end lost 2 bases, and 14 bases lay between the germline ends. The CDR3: CASSSRVGAQETQYF. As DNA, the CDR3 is TGTGCCAGCAGCTCTAGGGTGGGGGCACAAGAGACCCAGTACTTC.

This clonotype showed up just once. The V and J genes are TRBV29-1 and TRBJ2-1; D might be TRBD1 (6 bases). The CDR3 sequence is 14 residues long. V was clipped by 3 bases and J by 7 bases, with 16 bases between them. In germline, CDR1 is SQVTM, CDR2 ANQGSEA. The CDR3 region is CSVDGGPLGNEQFF. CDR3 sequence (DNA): TGCAGCGTTGATGGGGGCCCCCTCGGGAATGAGCAGTTCTTC.

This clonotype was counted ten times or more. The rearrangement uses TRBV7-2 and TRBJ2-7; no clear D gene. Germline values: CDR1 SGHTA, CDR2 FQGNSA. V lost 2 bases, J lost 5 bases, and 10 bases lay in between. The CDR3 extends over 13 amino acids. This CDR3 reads CASSLLKSHEQYF. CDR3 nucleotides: TGTGCCAGCAGCTTATTGAAGAGCCACGAGCAGTACTTC.

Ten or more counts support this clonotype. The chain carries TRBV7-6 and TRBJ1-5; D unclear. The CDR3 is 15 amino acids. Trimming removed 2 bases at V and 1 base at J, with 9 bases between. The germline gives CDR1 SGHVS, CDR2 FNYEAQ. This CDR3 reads CASSLFQHSNQPQHF. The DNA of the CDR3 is TGTGCCAGCAGCTTATTTCAGCACAGCAATCAGCCCCAGCATTTT.

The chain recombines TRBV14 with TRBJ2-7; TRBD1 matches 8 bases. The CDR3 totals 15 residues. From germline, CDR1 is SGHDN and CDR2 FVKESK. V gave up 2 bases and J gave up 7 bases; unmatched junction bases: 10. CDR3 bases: TGTGCCAGCAGCCAACGCCGGGACAGGCTATGGGAGCAGTACTTC. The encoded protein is CASSQRRDRLWEQYF.

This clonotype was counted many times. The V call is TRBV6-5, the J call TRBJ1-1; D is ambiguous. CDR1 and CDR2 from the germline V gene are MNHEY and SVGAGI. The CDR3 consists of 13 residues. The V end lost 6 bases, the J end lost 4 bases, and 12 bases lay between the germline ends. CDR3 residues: CASRGPSGTEAFF. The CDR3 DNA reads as TGTGCCAGCAGAGGACCCTCGGGCACTGAAGCTTTCTTT.

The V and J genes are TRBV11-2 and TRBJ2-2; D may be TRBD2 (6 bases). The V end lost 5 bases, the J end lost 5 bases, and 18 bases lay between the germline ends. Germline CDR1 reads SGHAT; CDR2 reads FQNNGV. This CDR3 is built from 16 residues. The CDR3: CASSHPETAGTGELFF. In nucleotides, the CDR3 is TGTGCCAGCAGCCACCCGGAGACAGCGGGTACCGGGGAGCTGTTTTTT.

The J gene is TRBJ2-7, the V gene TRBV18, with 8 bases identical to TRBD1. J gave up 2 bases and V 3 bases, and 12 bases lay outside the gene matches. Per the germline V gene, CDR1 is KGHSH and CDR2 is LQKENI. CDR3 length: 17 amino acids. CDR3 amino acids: CASSPGQGSEETYEQYF. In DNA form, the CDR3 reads TGTGCCAGCTCACCCGGACAGGGATCAGAGGAAACCTACGAGCAGTACTTC.

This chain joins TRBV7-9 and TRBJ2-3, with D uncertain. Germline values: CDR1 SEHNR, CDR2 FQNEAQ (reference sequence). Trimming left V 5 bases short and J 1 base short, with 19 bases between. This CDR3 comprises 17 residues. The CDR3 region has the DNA TGTGCCAGCAGCCCCGCACCCCTGCAGGTCGGCACAGATACGCAGTATTTT. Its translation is CASSPAPLQVGTDTQYF.

This chain's CDR3 is CASSFEGASSEQYF. CDR3 sequence (DNA): TGTGCCAGCAGTTTTGAGGGCGCGTCGAGTGAGCAGTACTTC. The chain has TRBV12-3 or TRBV12-4 and TRBJ2-7; tentatively, D is TRBD2 (5 bases). The V gene lost 3 bases and the J gene lost 7 bases, with 16 bases spanning the gap. The CDR3 spans 14 residues.

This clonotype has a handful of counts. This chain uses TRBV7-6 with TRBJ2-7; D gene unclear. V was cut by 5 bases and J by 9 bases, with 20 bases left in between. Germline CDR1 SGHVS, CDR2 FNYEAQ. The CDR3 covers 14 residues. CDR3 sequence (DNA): TGTGCCAGCAGCATTACCCACGGGCTTGAAGGGCAGTACTTC. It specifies CASSITHGLEGQYF.

The CDR3 reads CASRTGSVNTGELFF. The CDR3 bases are TGTGCCAGTCGGACAGGTTCCGTGAACACCGGGGAGCTGTTTTTT. The chain links TRBV28 to TRBJ2-2, with 7 positions matching TRBD1. Germline values: CDR1 MDHEN, CDR2 SYDVKM. The CDR3 has 15 residues. V lost 9 bases, J lost 1 base, and 8 bases stayed unmatched.